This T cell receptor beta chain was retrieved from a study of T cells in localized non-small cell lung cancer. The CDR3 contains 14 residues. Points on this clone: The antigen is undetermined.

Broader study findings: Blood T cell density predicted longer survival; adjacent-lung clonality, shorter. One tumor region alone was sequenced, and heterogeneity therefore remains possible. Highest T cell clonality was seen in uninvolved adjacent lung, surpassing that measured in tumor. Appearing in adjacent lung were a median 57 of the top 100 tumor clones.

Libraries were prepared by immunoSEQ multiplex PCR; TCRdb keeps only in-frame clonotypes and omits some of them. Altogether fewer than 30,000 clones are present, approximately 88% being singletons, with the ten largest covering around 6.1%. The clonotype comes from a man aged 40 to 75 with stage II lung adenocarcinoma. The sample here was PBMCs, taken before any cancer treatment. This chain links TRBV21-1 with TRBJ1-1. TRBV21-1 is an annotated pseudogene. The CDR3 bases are TGTGCCAGCAGGGGGGGCAGGAGGAACACTGAAGCTTTCTTT. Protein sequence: CASRGGRRNTEAFF.